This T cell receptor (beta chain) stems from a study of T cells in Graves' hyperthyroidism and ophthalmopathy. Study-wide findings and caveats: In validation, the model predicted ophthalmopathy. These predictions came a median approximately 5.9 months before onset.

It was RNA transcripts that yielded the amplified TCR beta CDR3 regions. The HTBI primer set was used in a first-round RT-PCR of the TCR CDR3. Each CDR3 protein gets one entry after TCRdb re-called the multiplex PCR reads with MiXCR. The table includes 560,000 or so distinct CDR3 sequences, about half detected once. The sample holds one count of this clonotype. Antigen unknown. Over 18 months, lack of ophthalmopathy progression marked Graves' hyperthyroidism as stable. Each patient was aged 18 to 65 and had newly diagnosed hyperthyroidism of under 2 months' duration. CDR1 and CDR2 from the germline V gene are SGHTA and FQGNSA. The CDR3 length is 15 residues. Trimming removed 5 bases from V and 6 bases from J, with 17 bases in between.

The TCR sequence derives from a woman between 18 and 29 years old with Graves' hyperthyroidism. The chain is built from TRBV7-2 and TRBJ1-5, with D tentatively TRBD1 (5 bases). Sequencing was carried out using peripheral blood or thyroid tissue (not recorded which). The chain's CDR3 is CASSPSPGTSQPQHF. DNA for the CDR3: TGTGCCAGCAGCCCTAGTCCGGGGACTTCTCAGCCCCAGCATTTT.